This T cell receptor beta chain comes out of a study of blood T cell repertoires in COVID-19. As for the study in general: The origin of the acute and convalescent COVID-19 samples was the United States, Italy and Spain. The cDNA or gDNA used as material had been derived from T cells, B-cell-depleted T cells, or PBMCs.

Trimming at V came to 6 bases and at J to 3 bases, leaving 15 bases not matched to a gene. In germline, CDR1 is MNHEY, CDR2 SVGEGT. This CDR3 contains 17 residues. Participants were placed into cohorts based on the clinical history they reported. Original handling: The authors estimated nucleated cell counts from reference gene primer amplification. Repertoires were generated with immunoSEQ multiplex PCR, while TCRdb's copy carries only in-frame clones and drops some. That table is the source of V, J and clone size, and D and trimming were worked out from the DNA. The sample yields approximately 230,000 clones, 85% to 95% seen once.

Sequencing input: PBMCs or T cells enriched from blood (not recorded which). The receptor was isolated from a woman aged 18-29 years who had recovered from COVID-19. The chain is built from TRBV6-2 or TRBV6-3 and TRBJ1-2; 8 nucleotides match TRBD1. CDR3 amino acids: CASSSGTGHRGDYGYTF. The CDR3 nucleotides are TGTGCCAGCAGCTCCGGGACAGGCCACCGAGGGGACTATGGCTACACCTTC.